This TCR beta chain came from a study of blood T cells in healthy people across ages. Study observations and caveats: Age brought a roughly linear fall in TCR beta diversity measured per million T cells. In long-lived donors, naive CD4+ cell counts and diversity exceeded those of aged donors. Because sorting was not performed, PBMCs prevented conclusive naive versus antigen-experienced comparison.

Worth noting for this clonotype: Its antigen is currently unknown.

Germline assignment: CDR1 MGHRA and CDR2 YSYEKL. Trimming removed 5 bases from V and 5 bases from J, with 20 bases in between. CDR3 size: 16 residues. PCR was performed a second time for about 7 to 11 cycles using a sample-barcoded 5' primer and a J-beta primer mix. MiXCR, applied by TCRdb to the 5' RACE reads, yields one record per CDR3 protein. The repertoire holds roughly 1.9 million distinct CDR3 sequences, with about two fifths as singletons. The sample consisted of blood. This rearrangement joins TRBV4-1 to TRBJ2-3; tentatively, D is TRBD2 (7 bases). The receptor comes from a human donor in good health. The CDR3 sequence: CASSGRGGAVEDTQYF. Here the CDR3 DNA reads TGCGCCAGCAGCGGTAGAGGGGGGGCAGTTGAAGATACGCAGTATTTT.